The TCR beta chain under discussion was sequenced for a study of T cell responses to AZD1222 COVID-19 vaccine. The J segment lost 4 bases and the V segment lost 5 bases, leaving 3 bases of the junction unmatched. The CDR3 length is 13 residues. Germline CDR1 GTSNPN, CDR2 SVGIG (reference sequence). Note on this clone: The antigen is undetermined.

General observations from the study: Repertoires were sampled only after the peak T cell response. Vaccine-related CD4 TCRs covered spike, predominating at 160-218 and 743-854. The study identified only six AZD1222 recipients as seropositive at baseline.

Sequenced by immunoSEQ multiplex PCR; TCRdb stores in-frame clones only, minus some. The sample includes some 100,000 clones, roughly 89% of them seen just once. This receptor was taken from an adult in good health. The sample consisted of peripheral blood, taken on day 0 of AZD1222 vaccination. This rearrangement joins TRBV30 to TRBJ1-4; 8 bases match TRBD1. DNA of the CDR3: TGTGCCTGGGGGGGACAGGTTAATGAAAAACTGTTTTTT. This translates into CAWGGQVNEKLFF.